This TCR beta chain was recovered during a study of human T cells and chemical hapten exposure. TCRdb reprocessed the RACE reads via MiXCR and lists one record per CDR3 protein. The sample lists about 120,000 distinct CDR3 sequences; approximately 13% were seen once. This clonotype was seen many times. The CDR3 consists of 14 residues. Trimming at V came to 7 bases and at J to 5 bases, leaving 9 bases not matched to a gene. Sample time point: pre-sensitization, week 0. Specified treatment: therapeutic diphenylcyclopropenone sensitization with weekly scalp DPC. Prior to application of each patch test, blood was drawn.

The chain carries TRBV12-3 or TRBV12-4 and TRBJ2-5; 8 bases line up with TRBD2. The sequence was collected from a woman aged 18-30 years with alopecia areata. Some clones in this sample may be carry-over from other donors' samples. Source: whole blood, taken in connection with sensitization to the hapten diphenylcyclopropenone (DPC). CDR3 sequence: CASNPGGPRETQYF. CDR3 DNA sequence: TGTGCCAGCAACCCGGGGGGGCCGCGGGAGACCCAGTACTTC.